The 11 T cell receptor beta chains below were found in one sample sequenced in a study of blood T cell repertoires in COVID-19. Sequenced by immunoSEQ multiplex PCR; TCRdb stores in-frame clones only, minus some. The data show 57,000 or so clones, roughly 80% seen once. What was sequenced was peripheral blood. The origin of the receptors is a man in his 70s with acute or convalescent COVID-19.

This clone has just a few counts. The chain couples TRBV7-2 to TRBJ2-3; no definite D call. Per the germline V gene, CDR1 is SGHTA and CDR2 is FQGNSA. The V and J ends lost 3 bases and 3 bases respectively, with 7 bases between them. The CDR3 runs 13 residues. The CDR3 DNA follows: TGTGCCAGCAGCTTTTCCAGTACAGATACGCAGTATTTT. Protein sequence: CASSFSSTDTQYF.

This clone came up a few times. This sequence joins TRBV27 and TRBJ1-5, with D tentatively TRBD1 (5 bases). Deletions cut 5 bases from V and 10 bases from J, with 15 bases between. This CDR3 is 13 amino acids long. The germline V gene has CDR1 MNHEY and CDR2 SMNVEV (reference sequence). CDR3 sequence reads: CASSADGGGPQHF. The CDR3 DNA reads TGTGCCAGCAGTGCCGACGGCGGGGGACCCCAGCATTTT.

The chain is built from TRBV18 and TRBJ2-2; 10 nucleotides agree with TRBD1. CDR3 length: 16 amino acids. J was trimmed by 4 bases and V by 0 bases; bases with no gene match: 2. From germline, CDR1 is KGHSH and CDR2 LQKENI. The CDR3 DNA reads as TGTGCCAGCTCACCACCGGGACAGGGGTTCACCGGGGAGCTGTTTTTT. Translating gives CASSPPGQGFTGELFF.

This rearrangement joins TRBV28 to TRBJ2-3; 8 nucleotides line up with TRBD1. The V and J ends lost 3 bases and 3 bases, in that order; junction bases with no gene match: 5. The germline V gene encodes CDR1 MDHEN and CDR2 SYDVKM. The CDR3 is 15 residues long. This CDR3 is CASSLQGAGTDTQYF. In DNA form, the CDR3 reads TGTGCCAGCAGTTTGCAGGGGGCGGGGACAGATACGCAGTATTTT.

The chain recombines TRBV5-8 with TRBJ2-1; 11 bases map to TRBD2. With V trimmed by 0 bases and J by 3 bases, 5 bases remained unmatched. CDR3 length equals 17 residues. CDR1 SGHTS and CDR2 YDEGEE come from the germline V gene. CDR3 loop: CASSLVLAGGSYNEQFF. The CDR3 DNA reads TGTGCCAGCAGCTTGGTCCTAGCGGGGGGCAGCTACAATGAGCAGTTCTTC. Full variable domain (outside the CDR3, taken from reference TRBV5-8 and TRBJ2-1): EAGVTQSPTHLIKTRGQQATLRCSPISGHTSVYWYQQALGLGLQFLLWYDEGEERNRGNFPPRFSGRQFPNYSSELNVNALELEDSALYLCASSLVLAGGSYNEQFFGPGTRLTVL.

This chain links TRBV5-1 with TRBJ1-6, with 7 bases fitting TRBD1. The V segment lost 6 bases and the J segment 10 bases; nucleotides outside the gene matches: 10. This CDR3 spans 14 amino acids. Germline-derived CDR1 and CDR2 are SGHRS and YFSETQ. The CDR3 region has the DNA TGCGCCAGCACCTCGGGCAGGGGGTACTCACCCCTCCACTTT. Its protein product is CASTSGRGYSPLHF.

The chain couples TRBV28 to TRBJ2-1; TRBD2 matches 8 bases. This CDR3 region has 15 residues. With 7 bases clipped from V and 7 bases from J, the junction kept 12 bases outside the gene matches. Germline V gene sequence: CDR1 MDHEN, CDR2 SYDVKM. CDR3 residues: CASTVAGSNGNEQFF. For the CDR3, the DNA is TGTGCCAGCACAGTAGCGGGGAGCAATGGGAATGAGCAGTTCTTC.

V and J are TRBV6-5 and TRBJ2-7; 11 bases line up with TRBD2. J gave up 3 bases and V 2 bases, and 6 bases lay outside the gene matches. The CDR3 spans 16 residues. The germline V gene encodes CDR1 MNHEY and CDR2 SVGAGI. CDR3 protein: CASSYPSGGTRYEQYF. In DNA, the CDR3 is TGTGCCAGCAGTTACCCTAGCGGGGGGACCCGCTACGAGCAGTACTTC.

This chain joins TRBV5-5 and TRBJ2-6; a weak D match, TRBD1 (6 bases). CDR3 length: 16 amino acids. V lost 4 bases and J lost 0, with 11 bases in between. CDR1 is SGHKS and CDR2 is YYEKEE in the germline V gene (reference sequence). The CDR3: CASSRTVNSGANVLTF. CDR3 DNA sequence: TGTGCCAGCAGCCGGACAGTGAACTCTGGGGCCAACGTCCTGACTTTC.

The chain couples TRBV5-1 to TRBJ1-1; D perhaps matches TRBD1 (6 bases). Germline V gene data show CDR1 as SGHRS and CDR2 as YFSETQ. CDR3 length: 14 amino acids. Trimming took 1 base from V and 1 from J, leaving 8 bases between them. The CDR3 DNA reads TGCGCCAGCAGCTTGCAGGGGCCGAACACTGAAGCTTTCTTT. It codes for CASSLQGPNTEAFF.

V and J are TRBV6-5 and TRBJ1-3; D may be TRBD1 (6 bases). The CDR3 runs 14 residues. The germline V and J ends were trimmed by 7 bases and 0 bases, with 10 bases remaining between them. Germline V gives CDR1 MNHEY, CDR2 SVGAGI. CDR3 protein: CASKDRSSGNTIYF. Written as DNA, the CDR3 is TGTGCCAGCAAGGACAGATCCTCTGGAAACACCATATATTTT.